This T cell receptor (beta chain) appears in the sequencing data of a study of post-analysis software for immune sequencing data. Study-level results: Those with multiple sclerosis, the patient group, showed significantly lower normalized Chao1 diversity than controls. Among roughly 5 TRBV segments more frequent in patients than controls were TRBV5-6, TRBV5-1 and TRBV20-1.

As concerns this clonotype: What it binds is not known. Its ends do not fully match the called genes, so a read error is possible.

The CDR3 length is 16 residues. The germline CDR1 and CDR2 sequences are LNHNV and YYDKDF (reference sequence). Presence of unique molecular identifiers characterized the TCR beta cDNA libraries. TCRdb processed the PCR reads anew with MiXCR; each CDR3 protein has one entry. The sample lists about 820,000 distinct CDR3 sequences; around 50% were seen once. V usage is TRBV15 and J usage is TRBJ2-3; TRBD1 agrees at 10 bases. The TCR comes from a girl between 5 and 17 years old with multiple sclerosis. The material sequenced was blood. The CDR3 DNA reads as TGTACCACCAGCAGAGACGCGGGACAGGGGCCAGATACGCAGTATTTT. Translated: CTTSRDAGQGPDTQYF.